Below, 10 T cell receptor beta chains from the same sample are listed, as sequenced in a study of cytomegalovirus exposure and HLA in healthy donors. Primers: 60 Vbeta forward and 13 Jbeta reverse. TCRdb keeps only in-frame clones here, not all; method: immunoSEQ multiplex PCR. The sample yields about 130,000 clones, 65% to 80% seen once. Input material: PBMCs. Receptors originate from a woman aged 55-75 years in good health and CMV-seropositive.

This clone occurred a few times. The CDR3 coding sequence is TGTGCCAGCAGCTTGGTGTCACAGAGTAAAGGAAACACCATATATTTT. Residues: CASSLVSQSKGNTIYF. V and J are TRBV5-4 and TRBJ1-3, with unresolved D. Between the trimmed V and J ends, which lost 0 bases and 4 bases, there was a span of 14 bases. The CDR3 runs to 16 residues. Looked up from germline, CDR1 is SGHNT and CDR2 is YYREEE (reference sequence).

CDR3 sequence (DNA): TGTGCCAGCTCACCTTCCAGGGGGAGGAACACTGAAGCTTTCTTT. Translating it yields CASSPSRGRNTEAFF. The rearrangement links TRBV18 to TRBJ1-1; 7 nucleotides align to TRBD1. The CDR3 length is 15 residues. V lost 3 bases, J lost 1 base, and 5 bases stayed unmatched. The germline CDR1 and CDR2 sequences are KGHSH and LQKENI.

The chain is built from TRBV19 and TRBJ1-2; TRBD1 is a possible D gene (6 bases). V was cut by 6 bases and J by 4 bases, with 12 bases left in between. Germline V gene sequence: CDR1 LNHDA, CDR2 SQIVND (reference sequence). The length of the CDR3 is 13 residues. The CDR3 bases are TGTGCCAGTAGAATGGGGGCTAGCTATGGCTACACCTTC. This translates into CASRMGASYGYTF.

The chain recombines TRBV27 with TRBJ2-1; TRBD1 matches at 8 bases. Germline lookup yields CDR1 MNHEY and CDR2 SMNVEV (reference sequence). CDR3 size: 16 residues. V gave up 1 base and J gave up 4 bases; unmatched junction bases: 6. The CDR3 bases are TGTGCCAGCAGTTTATATCGGACAGGGATGTACAATGAGCAGTTCTTC. Translation gives CASSLYRTGMYNEQFF.

The V call is TRBV6-6, the J call TRBJ1-5, with D tentatively TRBD1 (6 bases). This CDR3 has 12 amino acids. Looked up from germline, CDR1 is MNHNY and CDR2 is SVGAGI (reference sequence). V dropped 11 bases and J dropped 3 bases, with 11 bases sitting between them. In DNA form, the CDR3 reads TGTGCCGTGGGGGCCCCCAATCAGCCCCAGCATTTT. Amino acid sequence: CAVGAPNQPQHF.

J is TRBJ1-1 and V is TRBV5-1; D gene uncertain. The CDR3 runs 14 residues. Trimming took 0 bases from V and 2 from J, leaving 8 bases between them. Germline lookup yields CDR1 SGHRS and CDR2 YFSETQ. The CDR3 region has the DNA TGCGCCAGCAGCTTGGTAACAGATAACACTGAAGCTTTCTTT. Its translation is CASSLVTDNTEAFF. The complete variable domain, with remaining parts taken from reference TRBV5-1 and TRBJ1-1, reads KAGVTQTPRYLIKTRGQQVTLSCSPISGHRSVSWYQQTPGQGLQFLFEYFSETQRNKGNFPGRFSGRQFSNSRSEMNVSTLELGDSALYLCASSLVTDNTEAFFGQGTRLTVV.

The J gene is TRBJ2-7, the V gene TRBV6-6; perhaps TRBD2 as D (6 bases). The CDR3 runs 15 residues. Trimming shortened V by 0 bases and J by 7 bases, and 16 bases separated the two germline ends. Germline assignment: CDR1 MNHNY and CDR2 SVGAGI (reference sequence). The CDR3 nucleotides read TGTGCCAGCAGTTACTCGTCACTAGCCAAGGGGGAGCAGTACTTC. It is translated as CASSYSSLAKGEQYF.

In its sample, this clone was seen a few times. The V call is TRBV9, the J call TRBJ2-1, with TRBD2 matching 8 bases. With 0 bases clipped from V and 3 bases from J, the junction kept 8 bases outside the gene matches. Germline V gene sequence: CDR1 SGDLS, CDR2 YYNGEE. This CDR3 is 17 amino acids long. The CDR3 loop reads CASSVATTTSGYNEQFF. CDR3 nucleotides: TGTGCCAGCAGCGTAGCTACTACCACTAGCGGCTACAATGAGCAGTTCTTC.

For the CDR3, the DNA is TGTGCCAGCCGTCCCGGGACAGGGTTCAACGAGCAGTACTTC. As protein: CASRPGTGFNEQYF. This chain joins TRBV2 and TRBJ2-5; 9 bases are a match to TRBD1. Matching the DNA end better, TRBJ2-7 makes the J call doubtful. This CDR3 is 14 amino acids long. The germline CDR1 and CDR2 sequences are SNHLY and FYNNEI.

This chain connects TRBV2 to TRBJ2-2; 7 bases fit TRBD1. CDR3 size: 14 residues. The V gene's germline CDR1 is SNHLY and CDR2 FYNNEI. J was trimmed by 6 bases and V by 4 bases; bases with no gene match: 5. In nucleotides, the CDR3 is TGTGCCAGCAGTGTGAGGGGGCAGGCCGGGGAGCTGTTTTTT. Encoded protein: CASSVRGQAGELFF.